Following are 2 T cell receptor beta chains from one sample sequenced in a study of cytomegalovirus exposure and HLA in healthy donors (dated by TCRdb to 2016 to 2017). The receptor library was made with the immunoSEQ multiplex PCR assay. For the multiplex PCR, a mixture combining 60 forward primers for TCR Vbeta segments and 13 reverse primers for TCR Jbeta segments was used. In its TCRdb copy, this immuneACCESS table keeps in-frame sequences only and misses some clones. Where compared with another copy, unresolved V genes explain less than half of these, and the others have no known cause. This sample is represented by some 110,000 clones; around 77% of them were singletons. Clones ranked in the top ten supply 15% to 20% of the sample. Material for sequencing was PBMCs. Receptors were obtained from a man aged 50 or older in good health and CMV-seropositive.

This chain links TRBV5-1 with TRBJ2-5; TRBD2 is a possible D gene (6 bases). Germline V gene sequence: CDR1 SGHRS, CDR2 YFSETQ. The CDR3 is 15 amino acids. V lost 0 bases, J lost 0 bases, and 9 bases lay in between. Here the CDR3 DNA reads TGCGCCAGCAGCTTGGGCGGGACCGACCAAGAGACCCAGTACTTC. It translates to CASSLGGTDQETQYF.

This clone has a handful of counts. The chain has TRBV5-8 and TRBJ2-3, with D possibly matching TRBD2 (5 bases). Trimming pared 4 bases from V and 2 bases from J, leaving 20 bases between. Germline CDR1 is SGHTS and CDR2 is YDEGEE. The CDR3 has 17 residues. CDR3 sequence (DNA): TGTGCCAGCAGCGCCGAGTTTTTACCTAGCCTCACAGATACGCAGTATTTT. Translating it yields CASSAEFLPSLTDTQYF.